This TCR beta chain derives from a study of radiotherapy plus CTLA-4 blockade in lung cancer. Background on the study: Of the patients, about 18% showed objective responses and more than 30% attained disease control.

Whole-study findings and limits: The best predictor of response was reported to be early blood T cell clone dynamics, with interferon-beta. Tumor-origin TCR clones grew in blood after radiotherapy plus ipilimumab.

Only in-frame clones appear in the TCRdb table, and some are missing; sequencing was by immunoSEQ multiplex PCR. The data contain 80,000 or so clones, over 70% of them singletons. A note on this clone: Its antigen is undetermined.

The input for sequencing was peripheral blood, taken from a patient treated with radiotherapy plus ipilimumab. The receptor's source is a human donor with non-small cell lung cancer who had a partial response to radiotherapy plus ipilimumab. Some clones in this sample may be carry-over from other donors' samples.

Here the CDR3 DNA reads TGCGCCAGCAGTCAATCGAAGCGGGGGGTGATAATGAGTAAGCAGTTCTTC. This gives the protein CASSQSKRGVIMSKQFF. The rearrangement joins TRBV23-1 to TRBJ2-1; TRBD2 matches 9 bases. TRBV23-1 is an ORF for which the function is uncertain. J lost 11 bases, V lost 0 bases, and 14 bases had no gene match. The CDR3 sequence is 17 residues long.